This entry features one T cell receptor beta chain sequence. The sample originates from a study of blood T cell repertoires in COVID-19. Study-level background: The United States, Italy and Spain provided the acute and convalescent COVID-19 samples. PBMCs, B-cell-depleted T cells, or T cells provided the cDNA or gDNA that made up the material.

Authors' processing steps: Amplification from reference gene primers served as the basis for estimated nucleated cell counts. Profiled with immunoSEQ multiplex PCR; TCRdb holds only in-frame clones, not every one. V, J and clone size are taken as reported in that table, and D and trimming were inferred from the DNA itself. The sample shows about 200,000 clones, roughly 89% of them seen only once. Sequenced input: peripheral blood. This clonotype was obtained from a man in his fifties or sixties with acute or convalescent COVID-19.

The CDR3 sequence: CASSPPGLAKDTQYF. DNA for the CDR3: TGTGCCAGCTCACCTCCGGGACTAGCTAAAGATACGCAGTATTTT. The chain uses TRBV18 and TRBJ2-3; 9 nucleotides align to TRBD2. V lost 3 bases, J lost 5 bases, and 6 bases stayed unmatched. Germline CDR1 is KGHSH and CDR2 is LQKENI. CDR3 length: 15 residues.